The 31 T cell receptor beta chains below all came from one sample that was sequenced in a study of blood T cell repertoires in COVID-19. TCRdb's copy holds only in-frame clones and misses some; the assay was immunoSEQ multiplex PCR. The sample has about 67,000 clones, 70% to 90% seen once. The specimen sequenced was peripheral blood. The origin of the receptors is a man in his forties or fifties with active COVID-19.

This sequence joins TRBV9 and TRBJ2-2; 8 bases fit TRBD1. V lost 4 bases and J lost 5; bases outside the gene matches: 7. There are 15 residues in the CDR3. Per the germline V gene, CDR1 is SGDLS and CDR2 is YYNGEE. The DNA for the CDR3 is TGTGCCAGCAGCATTGCGACAGGGGTAACCGGGGAGCTGTTTTTT. Its protein is CASSIATGVTGELFF.

V usage is TRBV11-3 and J usage is TRBJ2-1; 10 bases fit TRBD2. The ends lost 4 bases at V and 3 bases at J; junction bases unmatched: 0. The germline CDR1 and CDR2 sequences are SGHNT and YENEEA. CDR3 length equals 14 residues. The CDR3 reads CASSSSGSYNEQFF. The CDR3 DNA reads TGTGCCAGCAGCTCTAGCGGGAGCTACAATGAGCAGTTCTTC. The full variable domain, rest sourced from reference TRBV11-3 and TRBJ2-1, is EAGVVQSPRYKIIEKKQPVAFWCNPISGHNTLYWYLQNLGQGPELLIRYENEEAVDDSQLPKDRFSAERLKGVDSTLKIQPAELGDSAVYLCASSSSGSYNEQFFGPGTRLTVL.

This sequence joins TRBV5-4 and TRBJ2-6; no definite D call. Trimming removed 0 bases from V and 0 bases from J, with 10 bases in between. The CDR3 runs 17 residues. Germline-derived CDR1 and CDR2 are SGHNT and YYREEE (reference sequence). This chain's CDR3 is CASSLGLVLSGANVLTF. CDR3 coding DNA: TGTGCCAGCAGCTTGGGACTTGTACTCTCTGGGGCCAACGTCCTGACTTTC.

V and J are TRBV10-3 and TRBJ2-7; 11 bases are shared with TRBD1. Germline lookup yields CDR1 ENHRY and CDR2 SYGVKD. Unmatched junction bases numbered 5, after V lost 6 bases and J lost 4 bases. The CDR3 is made up of 14 amino acids. CDR3: CAIRGDRGTYEQYF. In DNA, the CDR3 is TGTGCCATCAGAGGGGACAGGGGGACGTACGAGCAGTACTTC.

The J gene is TRBJ2-1, the V gene TRBV5-4, with 13 bases fitting TRBD2. Trimming cost V 2 bases and J 9 bases; bases outside gene matches: 5. Germline V CDR1 and CDR2: SGHNT, YYREEE (reference sequence). The CDR3 is made up of 15 amino acids. In DNA form, the CDR3 reads TGTGCCAGCAGCTTTAGGACTAGCGGGAGCATTGAGCAGTTCTTC. This translates into CASSFRTSGSIEQFF.

The V and J genes are TRBV2 and TRBJ1-2, with 9 positions matching TRBD1. The V segment lost 4 bases and the J segment 8 bases; nucleotides outside the gene matches: 8. Germline CDR1 is SNHLY and CDR2 is FYNNEI. The CDR3 totals 14 residues. CDR3: CASSGDRVSGGYTF. Here the CDR3 DNA reads TGTGCCAGCAGTGGGGACAGGGTTTCGGGCGGCTACACCTTC. The variable domain in full, completed from reference TRBV2 and TRBJ1-2, reads EPEVTQTPSHQVTQMGQEVILRCVPISNHLYFYWYRQILGQKVEFLVSFYNNEISEKSEIFDDQFSVERPDGSNFTLKIRSTKLEDSAMYFCASSGDRVSGGYTFGSGTRLTVV.

The chain links TRBV5-1 to TRBJ2-7; D is perhaps TRBD1 (6 bases). The CDR3 spans 13 residues. Germline CDR1 and CDR2: SGHRS and YFSETQ. Trimming took off 0 bases at V and 7 bases at J, with 11 bases between the two ends. CDR3 bases: TGCGCCAGCAGCTTGGATGGGGGCCGGGAGCAGTACTTC. Translation: CASSLDGGREQYF.

The gene calls are TRBV11-2 and TRBJ2-7; D might be TRBD1 (5 bases). Germline V CDR1 and CDR2: SGHAT, FQNNGV. The CDR3 runs to 12 residues. Trimming cost V 6 bases and J 2 bases, with 8 bases left between them. The CDR3 sequence is CASSSGPYEQYF. CDR3 sequence (DNA): TGTGCCAGCAGTTCAGGGCCCTACGAGCAGTACTTC.

This chain joins TRBV28 and TRBJ2-7; 7 bases are a match to TRBD1. The CDR3 consists of 14 residues. Per the germline V gene, CDR1 is MDHEN and CDR2 is SYDVKM. V lost 7 bases, J lost 2 bases, and 8 bases stayed unmatched. The CDR3 reads CASIGDSLTYEQYF. The CDR3 region has the DNA TGTGCCAGCATAGGGGACAGCCTGACCTACGAGCAGTACTTC.

The J gene is TRBJ2-2, the V gene TRBV15, with D maybe TRBD1 (6 bases). Germline V gene data show CDR1 as LNHNV and CDR2 as YYDKDF (reference sequence). Trimming left V 1 base short and J 0 bases short, with 12 bases between. The CDR3 extends over 17 amino acids. The CDR3 DNA reads TGTGCCACCAGCAGAGGACAGGTGATAGCGAACACCGGGGAGCTGTTTTTT. Its translation is CATSRGQVIANTGELFF.

In its sample, this clone was seen once. This chain uses TRBV12-3 or TRBV12-4 with TRBJ2-1, with unresolved D. The germline V and J ends were trimmed by 1 base and 9 bases, with 7 bases remaining between them. CDR3 size: 12 residues. The CDR3 sequence is CASSLEMSEQFF. CDR3 DNA: TGTGCCAGCAGTTTAGAGATGAGTGAGCAGTTCTTC.

The genes are TRBV9 and TRBJ2-5; D possibly corresponds to TRBD1 (5 bases). Germline V lookup: CDR1 SGDLS, CDR2 YYNGEE. Trimming pared 0 bases from V and 2 bases from J, leaving 14 bases between. This CDR3 spans 16 amino acids. CDR3 protein: CASSVAPGSGQETQYF. The CDR3 coding sequence is TGTGCCAGCAGCGTAGCACCAGGGTCGGGTCAAGAGACCCAGTACTTC.

The chain combines TRBV28 with TRBJ2-7; 8 nucleotides line up with TRBD2. The CDR3 runs 16 residues. V shed 3 bases and J 1 base; nucleotides not matched to a gene: 8. Germline values: CDR1 MDHEN, CDR2 SYDVKM. CDR3 region: CASSFSLAGLSYEQYF. CDR3 bases: TGTGCCAGCAGTTTCTCCCTAGCGGGCCTATCCTACGAGCAGTACTTC.

This chain joins TRBV29-1 and TRBJ1-1, with D possibly being TRBD1 (6 bases). Germline assignment: CDR1 SQVTM and CDR2 ANQGSEA. V lost 0 bases, J lost 4 bases, and 9 bases lay in between. This CDR3 is 13 amino acids long. The CDR3 sequence is CSVEEVRGTEAFF. CDR3 coding DNA: TGCAGCGTTGAAGAAGTCAGGGGCACTGAAGCTTTCTTT.

The gene calls are TRBV19 and TRBJ1-4; 10 bases align to TRBD1. With V trimmed by 3 bases and J by 7 bases, 5 bases remained unmatched. The CDR3 runs 15 residues. Looked up from germline, CDR1 is LNHDA and CDR2 is SQIVND (reference sequence). The CDR3: CASSIRTGGSEKLFF. In DNA form, the CDR3 reads TGTGCCAGTAGTATTCGGACAGGGGGTTCTGAAAAACTGTTTTTT.

The rearrangement joins TRBV28 to TRBJ1-1; 7 nucleotides align to TRBD1. The CDR3 is made up of 14 amino acids. The germline gives CDR1 MDHEN, CDR2 SYDVKM. With V trimmed by 8 bases and J by 4 bases, 10 bases remained unmatched. The CDR3 coding sequence is TGTGCCAGCGTCCTCATCCAGGGGGGCACTGAAGCTTTCTTT. This codes for CASVLIQGGTEAFF.

The chain employs TRBV7-2 and TRBJ2-3; the D gene is possibly TRBD2 (7 bases). Trimming took 1 base from V and 4 from J, leaving 21 bases between them. The CDR3 spans 18 residues. The germline gives CDR1 SGHTA, CDR2 FQGNSA. Here the CDR3 DNA reads TGTGCCAGCAGCTTAGGTGCGGGTGGCGGCGGGGGCTCAGATACGCAGTATTTT. Amino acid sequence: CASSLGAGGGGGSDTQYF.

This clone was picked up one time. V and J are TRBV19 and TRBJ2-1, with D uncertain. Germline V gene data show CDR1 as LNHDA and CDR2 as SQIVND (reference sequence). This CDR3 has 13 amino acids. Trimming pared 6 bases from V and 5 bases from J, leaving 11 bases between. CDR3 loop: CASSRSRHNEQFF. CDR3 sequence (DNA): TGTGCCAGTAGCCGATCTAGGCACAATGAGCAGTTCTTC.

The rearrangement joins TRBV9 to TRBJ1-3; D remains ambiguous. Germline lookup yields CDR1 SGDLS and CDR2 YYNGEE. Between the trimmed V and J ends, which lost 3 bases and 0 bases, there was a span of 10 bases. The CDR3 is 15 amino acids. CDR3 coding DNA: TGTGCCAGCAGCGCCTCCATTAGCTCTGGAAACACCATATATTTT. Translating it yields CASSASISSGNTIYF.

The J gene is TRBJ2-1, the V gene TRBV23-1; possibly TRBD2 for D (5 bases). TRBV23-1 is recorded as an ORF, its role being uncertain. The V and J ends lost 8 bases and 1 base respectively, with 21 bases between them. This CDR3 has 17 amino acids. In DNA form, the CDR3 reads TGCGCCAGCCCAAAGCCAGTACTAGTTTCATCCTACAATGAGCAGTTCTTC. Amino acids: CASPKPVLVSSYNEQFF.

This clone was observed a few times. The chain is built from TRBV7-9 and TRBJ1-1, with D tentatively TRBD1 (5 bases). V was pared by 8 bases and J by 0 bases, with 10 bases between. Germline V gene data show CDR1 as SEHNR and CDR2 as FQNEAQ (reference sequence). CDR3 size: 13 residues. Written as DNA, the CDR3 is TGTGCCAGCGGTCAACAGGTGAACACTGAAGCTTTCTTT. Translation: CASGQQVNTEAFF.

The chain links TRBV15 to TRBJ2-2; 12 nucleotides agree with TRBD2. Per the germline V gene, CDR1 is LNHNV and CDR2 is YYDKDF (reference sequence). The J segment lost 5 bases and the V segment lost 6 bases, leaving 4 bases of the junction unmatched. This CDR3 has 15 residues. CDR3 protein: CATSTGLAGTGELFF. The CDR3 DNA sequence: TGTGCCACCAGTACGGGACTAGCGGGTACCGGGGAGCTGTTTTTT.

The gene calls are TRBV9 and TRBJ2-7; the D gene is possibly TRBD2 (5 bases). In germline, CDR1 is SGDLS, CDR2 YYNGEE. Trimming left V 10 bases short and J 2 bases short, with 16 bases between. The CDR3 has 13 residues. CDR3 sequence: CAPKGALTYEQYF. The CDR3 bases are TGTGCCCCTAAGGGAGCCCTTACCTACGAGCAGTACTTC.

The rearrangement uses TRBV19 and TRBJ2-5, with 9 bases identical to TRBD1. The CDR3 extends over 15 amino acids. Germline loops: CDR1 LNHDA, CDR2 SQIVND (reference sequence). Trimming cost V 4 bases and J 5 bases; bases outside gene matches: 8. The CDR3 sequence is CASSTGTGRGETQYF. In DNA, the CDR3 is TGTGCCAGTAGTACCGGGACAGGGAGAGGGGAGACCCAGTACTTC.

This clone was seen more than once but under ten times. The genes are TRBV4-3 and TRBJ2-3; D may be TRBD1 (5 bases). V shed 0 bases and J shed 6 bases, with 19 bases lying between them. In germline, CDR1 is LGHNA, CDR2 YSLEER. The CDR3 consists of 17 residues. The CDR3 spells CASSQDRVITAGDTQYF. CDR3 coding DNA: TGCGCCAGCAGCCAAGACAGGGTTATCACCGCAGGGGATACGCAGTATTTT.

The chain couples TRBV29-1 to TRBJ1-1; 7 nucleotides agree with TRBD1. In germline, CDR1 is SQVTM, CDR2 ANQGSEA. The V segment lost 7 bases and the J segment 2 bases; nucleotides outside the gene matches: 7. CDR3 size: 13 residues. The DNA of the CDR3 is TGCAGCGGCATACAGGGGCTAAACACTGAAGCTTTCTTT. It is translated as CSGIQGLNTEAFF.

The rearrangement uses TRBV5-6 and TRBJ2-7, with no clear D. The CDR3 has 11 residues. Germline-derived CDR1 and CDR2 are SGHDT and YYEEEE. Trimming removed 2 bases from V and 5 bases from J, with 5 bases in between. CDR3 coding DNA: TGTGCCAGCAGCTTCGAGCACGAGCAGTACTTC. This codes for CASSFEHEQYF.

V gene TRBV5-5 combines with J gene TRBJ1-5; 10 nucleotides match TRBD1. Germline CDR1 SGHKS, CDR2 YYEKEE (reference sequence). CDR3 length: 16 amino acids. V trimming: 4 bases; J trimming: 4 bases; junction bases outside the gene matches: 8. The CDR3 nucleotides are TGTGCCAGCAGCCTTAGGGACAGGGGAAAAAATCAGCCCCAGCATTTT. This encodes CASSLRDRGKNQPQHF.

This rearrangement joins TRBV19 to TRBJ1-6, with no clear D. With 3 bases removed from V and 9 bases from J, the gap between germline ends came to 18 bases. CDR1 and CDR2 (germline): LNHDA, SQIVND (reference sequence). The CDR3 sequence is 16 residues long. Here the CDR3 DNA reads TGTGCCAGTAGTATCGAAGGTGGGTTGCCGGGTTCACCCCTCCACTTT. It yields the protein CASSIEGGLPGSPLHF.

The V gene is TRBV21-1, the J gene TRBJ2-2; the D segment call TRBD2 is taken from the table without a DNA check. TRBV21-1 is assigned pseudogene status. The CDR3 loop spans 15 amino acids. DNA for the CDR3: TGTGCCAGCAGCAAAGCGGAGGGAGTTTCCGGGGAGCTGTTTTTT. This gives the protein CASSKAEGVSGELFF.

The rearrangement joins TRBV5-6 to TRBJ2-2; D not resolved. Germline V gives CDR1 SGHDT, CDR2 YYEEEE. Between the trimmed V and J ends, which lost 4 bases and 4 bases, there was a span of 5 bases. The CDR3 loop spans 12 amino acids. The CDR3 here is CASSISTGELFF. As DNA, the CDR3 is TGTGCCAGCAGCATATCCACCGGGGAGCTGTTTTTT. Variable domain in full (rest from reference TRBV5-6 and TRBJ2-2): DAGVTQSPTHLIKTRGQQVTLRCSPKSGHDTVSWYQQALGQGPQFIFQYYEEEERQRGNFPDRFSGHQFPNYSSELNVNALLLGDSALYLCASSISTGELFFGEGSRLTVL.